This TCR beta chain was recorded in a study of cytomegalovirus exposure and HLA in healthy donors. Regarding this clone: A read error may explain this, as a much larger clone is one base away.

The V gene's germline CDR1 is LGHNA and CDR2 YSLEER. J lost 3 bases, V lost 0 bases, and 0 bases had no gene match. The CDR3 has 15 residues. PCR primers comprised 60 Vbeta and 13 Jbeta primers. Here immunoSEQ multiplex PCR was the method, and the copy in TCRdb shows in-frame clones only, minus some. In the table there are over 95,000 clones, around 80% of which are singletons. The receptor was derived from a female donor in good health and CMV-seronegative. The rearrangement links TRBV4-3 to TRBJ2-1, with 9 bases fitting TRBD1. The sample consisted of PBMCs. The CDR3 DNA reads TGCGCCAGCAGCCAAGAGGGACAGGGCTACAATGAGCAGTTCTTC. Its translation: CASSQEGQGYNEQFF.